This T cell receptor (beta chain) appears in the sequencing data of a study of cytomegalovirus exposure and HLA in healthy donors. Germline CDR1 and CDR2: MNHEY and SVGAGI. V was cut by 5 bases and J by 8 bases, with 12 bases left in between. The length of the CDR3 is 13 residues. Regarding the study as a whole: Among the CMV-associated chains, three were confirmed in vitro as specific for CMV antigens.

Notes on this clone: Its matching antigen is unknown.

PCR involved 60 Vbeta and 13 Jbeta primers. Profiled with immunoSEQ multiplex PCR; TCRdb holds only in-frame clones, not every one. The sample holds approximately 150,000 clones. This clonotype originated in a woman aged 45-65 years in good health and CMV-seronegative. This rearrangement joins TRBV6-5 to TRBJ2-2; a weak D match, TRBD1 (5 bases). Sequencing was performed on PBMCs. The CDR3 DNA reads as TGTGCCAGCAGTAACCACAGGTTAGGGGAGCTGTTTTTT. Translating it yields CASSNHRLGELFF.